This passage covers 11 T cell receptor beta chains from one sample sequenced in a study of blood T cell repertoires in COVID-19. Sequencing was performed with immunoSEQ multiplex PCR; in TCRdb, only in-frame clones are kept and a portion is missing. The sample includes 250,000 or so clones, around 90% of them seen just once. Sequences were obtained from PBMCs or T cells enriched from blood (not recorded which). These receptor sequences come from a man aged 35-49 years who had been exposed to COVID-19.

The chain is built from TRBV5-1 and TRBJ2-3; TRBD1 might be the D (5 bases). Germline V lookup: CDR1 SGHRS, CDR2 YFSETQ. Trimming shortened V by 0 bases and J by 4 bases, and 15 bases separated the two germline ends. This CDR3 has 16 residues. CDR3 protein: CASSLGSGQGADTQYF. In DNA form, the CDR3 reads TGCGCCAGCAGCTTGGGGTCCGGACAAGGTGCAGATACGCAGTATTTT.

V gene TRBV11-3 combines with J gene TRBJ1-4, with 7 nucleotides matching TRBD1. The CDR3 covers 16 residues. The junction had 8 bases not matched to a gene; V was cut back by 0 bases and J by 7 bases. Germline CDR1 reads SGHNT; CDR2 reads YENEEA. The CDR3 spells CASSLDQGGWSEKLFF. The CDR3 DNA follows: TGTGCCAGCAGCTTAGATCAAGGGGGCTGGAGTGAAAAACTGTTTTTT.

The chain employs TRBV4-3 and TRBJ2-1; D gene unclear. CDR3 length: 12 amino acids. V gave up 4 bases and J gave up 9 bases, with 10 bases separating them. The germline V gene has CDR1 LGHNA and CDR2 YSLEER. CDR3: CASSLVGREQFF. Here the CDR3 DNA reads TGCGCCAGCAGCCTGGTGGGCCGTGAGCAGTTCTTC.

The rearrangement joins TRBV2 to TRBJ1-6, with 9 positions matching TRBD1. Germline trimming cut 5 bases from V and 6 bases from J; bases unmatched to any gene: 11. Germline V CDR1 and CDR2: SNHLY, FYNNEI. The CDR3 runs 17 residues. The CDR3 region is CASSPRTGDVRNSPLHF. Written as DNA, the CDR3 is TGTGCCAGCAGTCCGCGGACAGGGGACGTTCGTAATTCACCCCTCCACTTT.

Only a few counts were recorded for this clone. The J gene is TRBJ1-1, the V gene TRBV19; the match to TRBD1 covers 8 bases. Germline V lookup: CDR1 LNHDA, CDR2 SQIVND (reference sequence). CDR3 length: 14 residues. The junction had 7 bases not matched to a gene; V was cut back by 5 bases and J by 5 bases. DNA of the CDR3: TGTGCCAGTAGTGACAGGGGTCCCTCTACTGAAGCTTTCTTT. As protein: CASSDRGPSTEAFF.

V and J are TRBV13 and TRBJ2-1, with 9 bases matching TRBD2. The germline V gene encodes CDR1 PRHDT and CDR2 FYEKMQ (reference sequence). The CDR3 extends over 16 amino acids. The trim removed 1 base at V and 6 bases at J, leaving 7 bases unmatched. The CDR3 reads CASSLEGGRGTNEQFF. The DNA for the CDR3 is TGTGCCAGCAGCTTAGAGGGCGGGAGGGGAACCAATGAGCAGTTCTTC.

The V and J genes are TRBV7-9 and TRBJ1-4; TRBD1 might be the D (5 bases). The V end lost 7 bases, the J end lost 4 bases, and 19 bases lay between the germline ends. Germline V gene lookup returns CDR1 SEHNR and CDR2 FQNEAQ (reference sequence). This CDR3 contains 16 residues. Written as DNA, the CDR3 is TGTGCCAGCATCGCAGAATTAGGGGTCCTTAATGAAAAACTGTTTTTT. Amino acid sequence: CASIAELGVLNEKLFF.

This chain links TRBV6-5 with TRBJ1-2, with D perhaps matching TRBD1 (5 bases). Germline V gene sequence: CDR1 MNHEY, CDR2 SVGAGI. This CDR3 has 15 residues. V lost 3 bases and J lost 5, with 16 bases in between. This CDR3 is CASSYLIGGKYGYTF. In DNA form, the CDR3 reads TGTGCCAGCAGTTATTTAATCGGGGGGAAGTATGGCTACACCTTC.

The rearrangement joins TRBV6-8 to TRBJ2-5; weak D call: TRBD2 (5 bases). Trimming removed 9 bases at V and 0 bases at J, with 8 bases between. Germline CDR1 MNHGY, CDR2 SAAAGT. The CDR3 loop spans 12 amino acids. The CDR3 sequence is CARGLDQETQYF. As DNA, the CDR3 is TGTGCCAGAGGACTCGACCAAGAGACCCAGTACTTC.

The J gene is TRBJ2-3, the V gene TRBV29-1; TRBD1 matches 8 bases. Germline values: CDR1 SQVTM, CDR2 ANQGSEA. CDR3 size: 16 residues. V shed 1 base and J 4 bases; nucleotides not matched to a gene: 10. This CDR3 is CSVEGQGASKADTQYF. CDR3 nucleotide sequence: TGCAGCGTTGAAGGGCAGGGGGCGAGCAAGGCAGATACGCAGTATTTT.

The V gene is TRBV29-1, the J gene TRBJ1-1, with no clear D. V was trimmed by 8 bases and J by 3 bases, leaving 13 bases between them. This CDR3 has 12 residues. The germline V gene has CDR1 SQVTM and CDR2 ANQGSEA. CDR3 amino acids: CSTARVDTEAFF. The CDR3, as DNA: TGCAGCACTGCGCGGGTAGACACTGAAGCTTTCTTT.